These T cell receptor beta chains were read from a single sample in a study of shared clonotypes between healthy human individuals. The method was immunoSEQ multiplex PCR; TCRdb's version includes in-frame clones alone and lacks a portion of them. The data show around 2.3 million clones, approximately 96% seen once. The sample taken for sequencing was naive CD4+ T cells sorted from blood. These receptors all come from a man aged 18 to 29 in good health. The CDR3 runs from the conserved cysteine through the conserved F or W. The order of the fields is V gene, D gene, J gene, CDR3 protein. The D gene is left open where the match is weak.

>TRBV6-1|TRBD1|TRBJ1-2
CASSRSTGDYGYTF
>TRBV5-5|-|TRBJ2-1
CASSLRANYNEQFF
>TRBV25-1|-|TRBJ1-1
CASSEYPQGGMNTEAFF
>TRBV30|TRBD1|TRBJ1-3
CAFPDRDFGNTIYF
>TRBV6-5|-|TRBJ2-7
CASSYAPSSYEQYF
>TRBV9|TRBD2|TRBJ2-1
CASSFSGSVYNEQFF
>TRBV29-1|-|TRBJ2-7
CSVLLGYEQYF
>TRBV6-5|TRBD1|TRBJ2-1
CASSSAGQGWDEQFF
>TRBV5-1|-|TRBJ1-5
CASSLSGLNQPQHF
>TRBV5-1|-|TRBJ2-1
CASTLDWSYNEQFF
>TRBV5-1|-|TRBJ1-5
CASSSGTGSNQPQHF
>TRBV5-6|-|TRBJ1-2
CASSFGPSPNYGYTF
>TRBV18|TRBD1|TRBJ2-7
CASSADRVSSYEQYF
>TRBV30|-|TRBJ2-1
CAWVTVNEQFF
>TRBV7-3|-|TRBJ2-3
CASSLNPPGSTDTQYF
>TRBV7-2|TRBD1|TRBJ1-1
CASSTGQGINTEAFF
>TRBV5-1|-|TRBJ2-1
CASSRTGPYNEQFF
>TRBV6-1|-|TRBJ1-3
CASSEASEGSYSGNTIYF
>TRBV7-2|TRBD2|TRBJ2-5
CASSLGGLGQETQYF
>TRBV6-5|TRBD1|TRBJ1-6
CASSYSTGRDSPLHF
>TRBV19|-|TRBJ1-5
CASSLSNQPQHF
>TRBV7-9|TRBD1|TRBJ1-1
CASSLEYRGSEAFF
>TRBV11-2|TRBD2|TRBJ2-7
CASSLASGGVYEQYF
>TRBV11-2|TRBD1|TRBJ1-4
CASSSGQKNEKLFF
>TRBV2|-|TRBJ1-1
CASTPGRGNTEAFF
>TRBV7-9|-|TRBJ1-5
CASSSDRSNQPQHF
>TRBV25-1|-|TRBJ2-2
CASSGFLGSNTGELFF
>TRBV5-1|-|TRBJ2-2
CASSRLETGELFF
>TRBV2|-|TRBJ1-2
CASSEQGAVYGYTF
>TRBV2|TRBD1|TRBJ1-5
CASSEKWDRGRWSNQPQHF
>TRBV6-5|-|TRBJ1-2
CASSSQGYGYTF
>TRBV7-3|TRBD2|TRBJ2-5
CASSLTPGLAVWTQYF
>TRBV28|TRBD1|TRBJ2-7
CASSLSGGRYEQYF
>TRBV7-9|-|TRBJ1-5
CASSFFGGRQPQHF
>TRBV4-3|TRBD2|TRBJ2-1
CASSQEGGSNEQFF
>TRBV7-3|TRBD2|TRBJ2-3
CASSASAGETDTQYF
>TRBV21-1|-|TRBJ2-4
CASSSQEGGETKNIQYF
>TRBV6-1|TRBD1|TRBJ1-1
CASSENRGRTEAFF